This T cell receptor (beta chain) was recorded in a study of cytomegalovirus exposure and HLA in healthy donors. General observations from the study: A missense DCLRE1C variant was associated with V- and J-gene trimming of TCR beta chains in a later analysis, and an independent cohort replicated the association. Later work showed greater clonal expansion in HLA-associated TCR beta chains than in equally common others.

Concerning this clone: The antigen is not known.

The CDR3 totals 14 residues. V trimming: 6 bases; J trimming: 5 bases; junction bases outside the gene matches: 7. CDR1 and CDR2 (germline): LNHDA, SQIVND (reference sequence). Amplification used 60 Vbeta primers and 13 Jbeta primers. The repertoire was sequenced with immunoSEQ multiplex PCR; TCRdb's copy has only in-frame clones and lacks some. In all, the sample yields approximately 140,000 clones. The V call is TRBV19, the J call TRBJ1-2; 9 nucleotides agree with TRBD1. Input material: PBMCs. The source is a woman aged 40 to 50 in good health and CMV-seronegative. DNA of the CDR3: TGTGCCAGTAGATCAATCGGGACAGGGTATGGCTACACCTTC. This sequence encodes CASRSIGTGYGYTF.